These 8 T cell receptor beta chains originate from one sample sequenced in a study of metastatic and nonmetastatic thyroid tumors (dated by TCRdb to the early 2020s). No treatment had been received by any patient before thyroid surgery. Receptor libraries were prepared by PCR. Sequencing relied on an Illumina HiSeq 4000. The raw public reads went through TCRdb reprocessing: fastp at Q25, MiXCR clone calling, in-frame beta chains kept. The sample data list about 8,100 clones, and 24% of these were observed just once. The ten largest make up about 16% of the sample. Specimen: tumor tissue. Every receptor here comes from a female donor with papillary thyroid cancer or a benign thyroid nodule (not recorded which). Some clones in this sample may be carry-over from other donors' samples.

This clone was seen many times. The chain combines TRBV5-1 with TRBJ2-3; TRBD2 aligns across 13 bases. Germline V gene sequence: CDR1 SGHRS, CDR2 YFSETQ. The trim removed 5 bases at V and 2 bases at J, leaving 5 bases unmatched. The CDR3 totals 16 residues. Here the CDR3 DNA reads TGCGCCAGCAGTGCCGGGACTAGCGGGGACACAGATACGCAGTATTTT. This translates into CASSAGTSGDTDTQYF.

Only a few counts were recorded for this clone. The chain combines TRBV19 with TRBJ1-2; possibly TRBD1 for D (6 bases). CDR1 and CDR2 (germline): LNHDA, SQIVND (reference sequence). The length of the CDR3 is 13 residues. V was cut by 1 base and J by 6 bases, with 9 bases left in between. The CDR3: CASSIGGANGYTF. CDR3 coding DNA: TGTGCCAGTAGTATAGGGGGGGCGAATGGCTACACCTTC. The variable domain in full, completed from reference TRBV19 and TRBJ1-2, reads DGGITQSPKYLFRKEGQNVTLSCEQNLNHDAMYWYRQDPGQGLRLIYYSQIVNDFQKGDIAEGYSVSREKKESFPLTVTSAQKNPTAFYLCASSIGGANGYTFGSGTRLTVV.

This clone has a handful of counts. An end of the junction does not agree with germline; a read error may underlie this. The rearrangement links TRBV6-1 to TRBJ2-6, with 8 nucleotides matching TRBD1. Germline lookup yields CDR1 MNHNS and CDR2 SASEGT. This CDR3 has 17 residues. The CDR3 region has the DNA TGTGCCAGCAGTGGCCAGACAGGGGCCCCTGGGTCCAACGCCCTGACCTTC. Translation gives CASSGQTGAPGSNALTF.

The V call is TRBV28, the J call TRBJ2-7, with D hard to call. There are 13 residues in the CDR3. V lost 7 bases, J lost 4 bases, and 14 bases lay in between. CDR1 is MDHEN, CDR2 SYDVKM, per germline. The CDR3 coding sequence is TGTGCCAGCAATCCGGACGGAACTTACGAGCAGTACTTC. The encoded protein is CASNPDGTYEQYF. Variable domain in full (rest from reference TRBV28 and TRBJ2-7): DVKVTQSSRYLVKRTGEKVFLECVQDMDHENMFWYRQDPGLGLRLIYFSYDVKMKEKGDIPEGYSVSREKKERFSLILESASTNQTSMYLCASNPDGTYEQYFGPGTRLTVT.

This chain uses TRBV2 with TRBJ1-2, with D unresolved. The CDR3 has 11 amino acids. The germline V and J ends were trimmed by 4 bases and 12 bases, with 12 bases remaining between them. Germline-derived CDR1 and CDR2 are SNHLY and FYNNEI. CDR3 sequence: CASSAEVWHTF. The CDR3 DNA sequence: TGTGCCAGCAGTGCTGAGGTTTGGCACACCTTC.

As to this clone: The junction differs from germline at one of its ends, possibly a read error. The V and J genes are TRBV11-2 and TRBJ2-7, with 7 bases aligning to TRBD1. Germline CDR1 is SGHAT and CDR2 is FQNNGV. The CDR3 length is 16 residues. The CDR3 sequence is CASSNIQGFPSYEQCF. CDR3 coding DNA: TGTGCCAGCAGCAACATACAGGGGTTCCCTTCCTACGAGCAGTGCTTC. Full variable domain (outside the CDR3, taken from reference TRBV11-2 and TRBJ2-7): EAGVAQSPRYKIIEKRQSVAFWCNPISGHATLYWYQQILGQGPKLLIQFQNNGVVDDSQLPKDRFSAERLKGVDSTLKIQPAKLEDSAVYLCASSNIQGFPSYEQCFGPGTRLTVT.

This clone was seen ten or more times. The CDR3 region is CASSIRQGGGRAFF. The CDR3 bases are TGTGCCAGTAGTATACGCCAGGGTGGTGGTCGGGCTTTCTTT. The rearrangement joins TRBV19 to TRBJ1-1; TRBD1 might be the D (5 bases). Germline CDR1 reads LNHDA; CDR2 reads SQIVND (reference sequence). The CDR3 is made up of 14 amino acids. V lost 2 bases and J 11 bases, leaving 18 bases between the germline ends.

This clone has a count of ten or more. This chain connects TRBV10-3 to TRBJ2-1; D gene unclear. Germline V gene data show CDR1 as ENHRY and CDR2 as SYGVKD. The CDR3 loop spans 12 amino acids. V was cut by 2 bases and J by 7 bases, with 6 bases left in between. In DNA, the CDR3 is TGTGCCATCAGTGAGCCTAGAAATGAGCAGTTCTTC. Its protein product is CAISEPRNEQFF.